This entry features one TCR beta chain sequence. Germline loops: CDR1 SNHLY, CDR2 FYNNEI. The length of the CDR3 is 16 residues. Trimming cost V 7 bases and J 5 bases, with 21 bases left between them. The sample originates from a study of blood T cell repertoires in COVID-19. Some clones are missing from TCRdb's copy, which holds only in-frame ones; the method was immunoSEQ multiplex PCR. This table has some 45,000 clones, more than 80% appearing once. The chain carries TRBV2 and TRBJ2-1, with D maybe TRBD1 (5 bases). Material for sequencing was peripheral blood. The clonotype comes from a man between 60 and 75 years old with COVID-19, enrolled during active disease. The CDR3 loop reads CASIRQQGVVDNEQFF. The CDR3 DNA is TGTGCCAGCATCAGACAGCAGGGTGTAGTCGACAATGAGCAGTTCTTC. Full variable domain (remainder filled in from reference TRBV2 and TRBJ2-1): EPEVTQTPSHQVTQMGQEVILRCVPISNHLYFYWYRQILGQKVEFLVSFYNNEISEKSEIFDDQFSVERPDGSNFTLKIRSTKLEDSAMYFCASIRQQGVVDNEQFFGPGTRLTVL.